These T cell receptor beta chains were read from a single sample in a study of beta chain features in type 1 diabetes. Data came from immunoSEQ multiplex PCR; TCRdb stores just in-frame clones and leaves some out. The table shows fewer than 250,000 clones, with 9.6% occurring only once. Sequenced: naive CD4+ T cells from blood. Receptor source: a woman between 18 and 29 years old in good health. CDR3s include the opening cysteine and the closing phenylalanine or tryptophan. D genes are given only for firm matches. Size is stated for part of the rows, as once, few or many counts, or as a class when the clone is expanded.

NA | NA | TRBJ2-7 | TRBV19 | TGTGCCAGTAGTACTACGGGAAAGCGCTACGAGCAGTACTTC | CASSTTGKRYEQYF
NA | NA | TRBJ1-2 | TRBV21-1 | TGTGCCAGCAGCAAAACCGCTGGACAGGCACGGGGCTACACCTTC | CASSKTAGQARGYTF
NA | TRBD2 | TRBJ2-1 | TRBV11-3 | TGTGCCAGCAGCTTAGATGGGATAGCGGGGGCTCAGGGAGAGCAGTTCTTC | CASSLDGIAGAQGEQFF
NA | TRBD1 | TRBJ1-2 | TRBV5-1 | TGCGCCAGCAGCTCGGGACAGGGGATTAACTATGGCTACACCTTC | CASSSGQGINYGYTF
many | NA | TRBJ2-7 | TRBV27 | TGTGCCAGTCGGACAAGCTACGAGCAGTACTTC | CASRTSYEQYF
NA | NA | TRBJ2-1 | TRBV12-5 | TGTGCTAGTGGTCTCCCTAATAGTCCCACAGGGGAGCAGTTCTTC | CASGLPNSPTGEQFF
NA | TRBD2 | TRBJ2-1 | TRBV5-1 | TGCGCCAGCAGCTCGGGACTAGCGGGAGTGGGTAAAAACAATGAGCAGTTCTTC | CASSSGLAGVGKNNEQFF
NA | NA | TRBJ2-2 | TRBV5-1 | TGCGCCACCGCCCAGGCTATTAACACCGGGGAGCTGTTTTTT | CATAQAINTGELFF
few | TRBD2 | TRBJ2-1 | TRBV5-1 | TGCGCCAGCAGCCCTGAGCGGGAGCAGAACTACAATGAGCAGTTCTTC | CASSPEREQNYNEQFF
NA | NA | TRBJ2-7 | TRBV6-1 | TGTGCCAGCAGGAACAGGGACTCCTACGAGCAGTACTTC | CASRNRDSYEQYF
few | TRBD1 | TRBJ1-2 | TRBV29-1 | TGCAGCGTTGAAGATCAGGGGGATGGCTACACCTTC | CSVEDQGDGYTF